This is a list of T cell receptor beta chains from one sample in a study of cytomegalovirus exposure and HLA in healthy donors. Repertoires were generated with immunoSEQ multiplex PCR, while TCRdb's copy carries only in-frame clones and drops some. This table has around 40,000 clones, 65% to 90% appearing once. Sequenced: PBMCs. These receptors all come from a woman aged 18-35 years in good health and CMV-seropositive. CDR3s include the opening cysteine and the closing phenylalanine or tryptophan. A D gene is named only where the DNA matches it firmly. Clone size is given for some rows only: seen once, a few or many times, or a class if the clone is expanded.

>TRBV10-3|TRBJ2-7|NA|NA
CAISTGMVGYEQYF
TGTGCCATCAGTACAGGGATGGTAGGCTACGAGCAGTACTTC
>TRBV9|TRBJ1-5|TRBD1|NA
CASSRTGVGNQPQHF
TGTGCCAGCAGCCGTACAGGGGTGGGGAATCAGCCCCAGCATTTT
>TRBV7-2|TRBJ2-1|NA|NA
CASSLVQGMGINEQFF
TGTGCCAGCAGCTTAGTTCAGGGGATGGGGATCAATGAGCAGTTCTTC
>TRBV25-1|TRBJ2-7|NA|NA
CASRGTLGADEQYF
TGTGCCAGTAGGGGAACACTTGGGGCCGACGAGCAGTACTTC
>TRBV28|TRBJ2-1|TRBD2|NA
CASSYPGLADYNEQFF
TGTGCCAGCAGCTACCCGGGACTAGCGGATTACAATGAGCAGTTCTTC
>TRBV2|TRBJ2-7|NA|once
CASSDTYYERYF
TGTGCCAGCAGTGACACCTACTACGAGCGGTACTTC
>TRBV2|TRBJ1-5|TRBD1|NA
CASSEYRGNQPQHF
TGTGCCAGCAGTGAATACAGGGGCAACCAGCCCCAGCATTTT
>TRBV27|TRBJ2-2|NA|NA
CASSLYPNTGELFF
TGTGCCAGCAGCCTCTACCCGAACACCGGGGAGCTGTTTTTT
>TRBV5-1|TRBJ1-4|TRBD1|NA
CASSLRDRNEKLFF
TGCGCCAGCAGCCTCCGGGACAGGAATGAAAAACTGTTTTTT
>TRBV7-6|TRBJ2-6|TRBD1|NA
CASSTSTGAGAGANVLTF
TGTGCCAGCAGTACCTCCACAGGGGCAGGGGCTGGGGCCAACGTCCTGACTTTC
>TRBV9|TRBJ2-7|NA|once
CASSEAPQDFYEQYF
TGTGCCAGCAGCGAGGCCCCTCAAGACTTCTACGAGCAGTACTTC
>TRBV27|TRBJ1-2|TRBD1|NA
CASSWDRVNYGYTF
TGTGCCAGCAGTTGGGACAGGGTGAACTATGGCTACACCTTC
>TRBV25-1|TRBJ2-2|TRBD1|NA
CASSELTGTGNTGELFF
TGTGCCAGCAGTGAATTGACCGGGACAGGAAACACCGGGGAGCTGTTTTTT
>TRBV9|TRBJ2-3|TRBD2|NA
CASGASGRASTDTQYF
TGTGCCAGCGGGGCTAGCGGGAGGGCCAGCACAGATACGCAGTATTTT
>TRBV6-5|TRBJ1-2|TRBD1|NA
CASSYTGGNYGYTF
TGTGCCAGCAGTTACACAGGGGGCAACTATGGCTACACCTTC
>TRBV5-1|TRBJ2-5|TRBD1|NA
CASSRDRWEETQYF
TGCGCCAGCAGCCGGGACAGGTGGGAGGAGACCCAGTACTTC
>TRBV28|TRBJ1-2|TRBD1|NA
CASSLPGQVASGYTF
TGTGCCAGCAGTCTCCCAGGACAGGTAGCCTCAGGCTACACCTTC
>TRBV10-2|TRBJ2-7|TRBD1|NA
CASSESGQGGYEQYF
TGCGCCAGCAGTGAGTCGGGACAGGGGGGCTACGAGCAGTACTTC
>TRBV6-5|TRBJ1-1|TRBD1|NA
CASRGTGTNTEAFF
TGTGCCAGCAGGGGGACAGGGACGAACACTGAAGCTTTCTTT
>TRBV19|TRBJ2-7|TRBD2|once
CASSTSSGDYYEQYF
TGTGCCAGTAGTACCTCCAGCGGGGACTACTACGAGCAGTACTTC
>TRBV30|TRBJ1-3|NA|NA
CAWTAQLHGNTIYF
TGTGCCTGGACCGCACAGCTACATGGAAACACCATATATTTT
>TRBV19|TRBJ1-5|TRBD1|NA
CASSNGQGVQPQHF
TGTGCCAGTAGTAATGGACAGGGTGTCCAGCCCCAGCATTTT
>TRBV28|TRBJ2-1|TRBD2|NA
CASSFFLLRTSGSIYNEQFF
TGTGCCAGCAGTTTCTTCCTTCTTAGGACTAGCGGGAGTATCTACAATGAGCAGTTCTTC
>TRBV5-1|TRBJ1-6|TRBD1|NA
CASSLGQGGSSPLHF
TGCGCCAGCAGCTTGGGACAGGGAGGTAGTTCACCCCTCCACTTT
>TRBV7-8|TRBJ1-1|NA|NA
CASSARGTPNTEAFF
TGTGCCAGCAGCGCGCGGGGGACACCGAACACTGAAGCTTTCTTT
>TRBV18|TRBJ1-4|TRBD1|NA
CASSPGDSVNEKLFF
TGTGCCAGCTCACCCGGGGACAGTGTTAATGAAAAACTGTTTTTT
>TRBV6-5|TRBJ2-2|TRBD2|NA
CASSYLAGDTGELFF
TGTGCCAGCAGTTACCTAGCGGGGGATACCGGGGAGCTGTTTTTT
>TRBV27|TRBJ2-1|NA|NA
CASSLWRQINEQFF
TGTGCCAGCAGTTTATGGCGGCAGATCAATGAGCAGTTCTTC